The sequence of this T cell receptor (beta chain) was determined in a study of blood T cell repertoires in COVID-19. Whole-study context: Researchers got acute and convalescent COVID-19 samples from the United States, Italy and Spain. The cDNA or gDNA used as material had been derived from T cells, B-cell-depleted T cells, or PBMCs.

V was clipped by 3 bases and J by 4 bases; unmatched bases: 4. This CDR3 spans 15 amino acids. Germline loops: CDR1 SGDLS, CDR2 YYNGEE. In the authors' methods: Reference gene primer amplification yielded estimated nucleated cell counts. Assay used: immunoSEQ multiplex PCR; TCRdb lists only in-frame clones, some missing. The V and J calls and clone size were taken over from that table, and D and trimming were inferred from the DNA. Here the sample spans 300,000 or so clones, around 87% being singletons. This receptor was identified in a man aged 50-60 years with active or convalescent COVID-19. Specimen: peripheral blood. This chain links TRBV9 with TRBJ2-1, with TRBD1 identical over 10 bases. The CDR3 loop reads CASSAGQGGYNEQFF. The CDR3 DNA reads TGTGCCAGCAGCGCAGGACAGGGGGGGTACAATGAGCAGTTCTTC.